This T cell receptor beta chain was retrieved from a study of T cell repertoires in cytomegalovirus infection. Study-level background: Both a matching HLA type and CMV infection were indicated by public TCR beta signatures.

Per the germline V gene, CDR1 is MDHEN and CDR2 is SYDVKM. The CDR3 has 16 amino acids. TCRdb passed the reads through MiXCR, listing each CDR3 protein once. The sample has under 40,000 distinct CDR3 sequences, roughly half seen once; the top ten hold approximately 90%. With respect to this clonotype: What it binds is not known. The junction shows a germline mismatch at one end, possibly a read error.

This receptor was taken from a human donor in good health (CMV status not recorded). Some clones in this sample may be carry-over from other donors' samples. The starting material was CD8+ T cells from cultured PBMCs, obtained from culture after CMV antigen stimulation. The J gene is TRBJ2-1, the V gene TRBV28; possible D gene TRBD2, 5 bases. CDR3 protein: CATIPTTTLLYNEQFF. CDR3 nucleotide sequence: TGTGCCACCATCCCGACTACAACTCTTTTATACAATGAGCAGTTTTTC.